This T cell receptor beta chain derives from a study of T cells expressing NK-cell markers. Overall study: In the group of eight sequenced donors, seven were HCMV-seropositive and one was seronegative. Study-wide results and limits: Expanded NKG2C+ T cell clones were not confirmed as HCMV-specific.

Germline CDR1 SGHNT, CDR2 YENEEA. This CDR3 contains 14 residues. As for this clonotype: Its antigen is unidentified.

TCRdb re-called the 5' RACE reads and gives one entry per CDR3 protein, without DNA. Here the sample table reports roughly 350,000 distinct CDR3 sequences. V is TRBV11-3 and J is TRBJ2-7. Sequenced material: blood T cells: a sorted CD56 or NKG2C T cell subset, CD4+ or CD8+ T cells, or bulk PBMC T cells (not recorded which). The sequence was obtained from a man aged 18 to 70 in good health. CDR3 region: CASSLGSGNYEQYF.